This entry features one T cell receptor (beta chain) sequence. The antigen is undetermined. The sample originates from a study of cytomegalovirus exposure and HLA in healthy donors. Points from the study as a whole: Later analysis suggested most CMV-associated TCR beta chains were HLA-restricted. Rare TCR sequences predominated, though certain public TCRs were found in many donors.

Healthy donors of bone marrow made up the group. The PCR was carried out with 60 Vbeta primers and 13 Jbeta primers. The authors' processing: In a later analysis, the count reached about 82 million unique TCR beta chains, with roughly 12 million shared. This table comes from immunoSEQ multiplex PCR, and its TCRdb copy is limited to in-frame clones, with some not included. V, J and clone size were drawn from that table, and D and trimming were deduced from the DNA. The sample holds about 140,000 clones, over 70% seen once. The sample was PBMCs. This receptor was taken from a man aged 35-49 years in good health and CMV-seropositive.

The CDR3 protein is CASSLLAEQYF. In DNA form, the CDR3 reads TGTGCCAGCAGCTTATTAGCCGAGCAGTACTTC. The V call is TRBV7-2, the J call TRBJ2-7, with D hard to call. Germline lookup yields CDR1 SGHTA and CDR2 FQGNSA. This CDR3 has 11 amino acids. V shed 2 bases and J shed 6 bases, with 5 bases lying between them.